This note documents a single T cell receptor (beta chain) sequence. Its target is unknown. This entry is derived from a study of beta chain features in type 1 diabetes. The investigators reverse transcribed all of the isolated RNA, so they sequenced expressed TCRB transcripts. The table came from immunoSEQ multiplex PCR; TCRdb's copy has only in-frame clones and leaves some out. The sample shows approximately 380,000 clones, over 13% of them seen only once. Findings of the study overall: Patients' naive, central memory and Treg TCRB repertoires seemed closer to one another than those of healthy donors. Individuals with type 1 diabetes displayed fewer insertions and more deletions at VDJ junctions. Possibly, sequencing cDNA over-represented cells that had high TCR expression levels.

The length of the CDR3 is 14 residues. V shed 6 bases, J shed 7 bases, and the junction held 8 bases outside the gene matches. The germline V gene encodes CDR1 MDHEN and CDR2 SYDVKM. The receptor comes from a woman aged 18-29 years in good health. V gene TRBV28 combines with J gene TRBJ2-7, with TRBD1 identical over 11 bases. The specimen sequenced was naive CD4+ T cells from blood. The CDR3, as DNA: TGTGCCAGCAGCCCGGACAGGGGGCGCGCTGAGCAGTACTTC. It is translated as CASSPDRGRAEQYF.